Detailed here is one T cell receptor beta chain. Its antigen is as yet unknown. Per germline, CDR1 GTSNPN and CDR2 SVGIG (reference sequence). The CDR3 is made up of 15 amino acids. V lost 1 base to trimming and J lost 0 bases, with 10 bases between them. The data were taken from a study of T cell responses to AZD1222 COVID-19 vaccine. Study-wide results and caveats: In a largely white British group with more females than males, clonal diversity was possibly underestimated. CD4 TCRs linked to vaccination spanned spike, dominating at 160-218 and 743-854.

Using immunoSEQ multiplex PCR, the repertoire was profiled, and TCRdb retains in-frame clones only, with some absent. The table includes about 67,000 clones, roughly 85% detected once. Specimen: peripheral blood, collected 28 days after the second AZD1222 dose. The chain combines TRBV30 with TRBJ1-5, with D hard to call. This TCR was recovered from an adult who received the AZD1222 COVID-19 vaccine. CDR3 nucleotides: TGTGCCTGGAGTGAGGACGTTTATAGCAATCAGCCCCAGCATTTT. Translation gives CAWSEDVYSNQPQHF.